Following are 26 T cell receptor beta chains from one sample sequenced in a study of blood T cells in healthy people across ages. It was with a sample-barcoded 5' primer and a J-beta primer mix that a second PCR of about 6 to 12 cycles was run. TCRdb reprocessed the 5' RACE reads via MiXCR and lists one record per CDR3 protein. The table records fewer than 750,000 distinct CDR3 sequences, around 50% of them present only once. The sequencing input was blood. Source of these receptors: an elderly man in good health.

A single count supports this clonotype. Relative to the germline gene, one junction end is altered; a read error may explain this. J is TRBJ2-3 and V is TRBV15; 8 positions match TRBD1. There are 14 residues in the CDR3. Germline CDR1 and CDR2: LNHNV and YYDKDF (reference sequence). For the CDR3, the DNA is TGTGCCACCCGCAGGGGGCCCGGCACAGATACGCAGTATTTT. Amino acids: CATRRGPGTDTQYF.

A few counts support this clonotype. The chain has TRBV20-1 and TRBJ2-1; 8 bases are a match to TRBD2. This CDR3 has 17 residues. J lost 5 bases, V lost 0 bases, and 12 bases had no gene match. Germline V CDR1 and CDR2: DFQATT, SNEGSKA (reference sequence). The CDR3 reads CSARDPLGSGGNNEQFF. CDR3 nucleotide sequence: TGCAGTGCTAGAGACCCATTGGGATCGGGAGGGAACAATGAGCAGTTCTTC.

Ten or more counts support this clonotype. The chain couples TRBV7-2 to TRBJ2-1; TRBD1 matches 8 bases. V lost 5 bases, J lost 1 base, and 4 bases stayed unmatched. The CDR3 runs to 15 residues. CDR1 SGHTA and CDR2 FQGNSA come from the germline V gene. CDR3 coding DNA: TGTGCCAGCAGCCAGGGGGCTGCATCCTACAATGAGCAGTTCTTC. Protein sequence: CASSQGAASYNEQFF.

J is TRBJ1-1 and V is TRBV5-5; unclear D gene. The V gene's germline CDR1 is SGHKS and CDR2 YYEKEE (reference sequence). Deletions cut 3 bases from V and 0 bases from J, with 12 bases between. The CDR3 consists of 15 residues. This CDR3 reads CASSSQNRMNTEAFF. The CDR3 DNA reads as TGTGCCAGCAGCTCGCAGAATCGCATGAACACTGAAGCTTTCTTT.

The chain couples TRBV20-1 to TRBJ2-7; D gene uncertain. There are 13 residues in the CDR3. Trimming removed 1 base from V and 3 bases from J, with 10 bases in between. Germline V gene lookup returns CDR1 DFQATT and CDR2 SNEGSKA (reference sequence). CDR3 nucleotides: TGCAGTGCTAGAGTGGCAGCGCTCTACGAGCAGTACTTC. Translation gives CSARVAALYEQYF.

The gene calls are TRBV30 and TRBJ2-7, with 10 bases fitting TRBD1. V lost 4 bases, J lost 6 bases, and 12 bases stayed unmatched. The germline V gene encodes CDR1 GTSNPN and CDR2 SVGIG (reference sequence). The CDR3 extends over 15 amino acids. In DNA form, the CDR3 reads TGTGCCTGGAACCCTTCGGGACAGGGGATAGGCGAGCAGTACTTC. Its protein is CAWNPSGQGIGEQYF.

This clonotype came up a few times. This sequence joins TRBV29-1 and TRBJ2-1; possible D gene TRBD1, 5 bases. The CDR3 sequence is 16 residues long. CDR1 and CDR2 (germline): SQVTM, ANQGSEA. The CDR3 nucleotides are TGCGTCCCGGTATCACAAAAGACAGCCTCCTACAATGAGCAGTTCTTC. Protein sequence: CVPVSQKTASYNEQFF.

The chain is built from TRBV5-1 and TRBJ1-1; perhaps TRBD1 as D (6 bases). The CDR3 is made up of 18 amino acids. Germline loops: CDR1 SGHRS, CDR2 YFSETQ. V was clipped by 2 bases and J by 0 bases, with 20 bases between them. CDR3: CASSFRFPRDRMNTEAFF. The DNA for the CDR3 is TGCGCCAGCAGCTTCCGTTTTCCTAGAGACAGGATGAACACTGAAGCTTTCTTT.

This rearrangement joins TRBV27 to TRBJ2-7, with D possibly TRBD1 on 5 matching bases. The J call may be incorrect, as the DNA end agrees better with TRBJ2-5. In germline, CDR1 is MNHEY, CDR2 SMNVEV (reference sequence). The CDR3 loop spans 16 amino acids. CDR3 protein: CASSLLPGRSQETQYF. The CDR3 DNA reads TGTGCCAGCAGTTTATTGCCAGGGCGGTCACAAGAGACCCAGTACTTC.

This sequence joins TRBV5-1 and TRBJ1-1; TRBD1 aligns across 9 bases. CDR1 and CDR2 (germline): SGHRS, YFSETQ. The trim removed 2 bases at V and 0 bases at J, leaving 8 bases unmatched. This CDR3 has 17 residues. CDR3 DNA sequence: TGCGCCAGCAGCTTAACGGGACAGGGTTATGTGAACACTGAAGCTTTCTTT. Translating gives CASSLTGQGYVNTEAFF.

This chain uses TRBV29-1 with TRBJ2-7; 7 bases align to TRBD2. Germline V lookup: CDR1 SQVTM, CDR2 ANQGSEA. CDR3 length: 15 amino acids. Germline trimming cut 1 base from V and 2 bases from J; bases unmatched to any gene: 8. CDR3 amino acids: CSVEVGYGGTYEQYF. CDR3 in DNA: TGCAGCGTTGAAGTGGGGTACGGGGGGACCTACGAGCAGTACTTC.

The chain carries TRBV3-1 and TRBJ2-3; D remains ambiguous. The CDR3 sequence is 12 residues long. V lost 0 bases and J lost 7, with 5 bases in between. Germline-derived CDR1 and CDR2 are LGHDT and YNNKEL (reference sequence). The CDR3: CASSQDPNTQYF. The CDR3 DNA sequence: TGTGCCAGCAGCCAAGATCCGAATACGCAGTATTTT.

V gene TRBV28 combines with J gene TRBJ1-2; 10 bases agree with TRBD1. The junction had 8 bases not matched to a gene; V was cut back by 8 bases and J by 8 bases. Germline CDR1 and CDR2: MDHEN and SYDVKM. This CDR3 has 13 residues. The CDR3 region is CASSTGGFWGYTF. The CDR3 nucleotides are TGTGCCAGCTCGACAGGGGGCTTTTGGGGCTACACCTTC.

This chain links TRBV27 with TRBJ1-2; 8 bases line up with TRBD1. The CDR3 consists of 14 residues. V lost 2 bases to trimming and J lost 8 bases; unmatched junction nucleotides: 7. Germline V gives CDR1 MNHEY, CDR2 SMNVEV (reference sequence). The DNA for the CDR3 is TGTGCCAGCAGTTTAGCCGGACAGGGTGGGGGCTACACCTTC. Its protein is CASSLAGQGGGYTF.

V usage is TRBV4-1 and J usage is TRBJ2-5, with 7 bases matching TRBD1. The germline V gene encodes CDR1 MGHRA and CDR2 YSYEKL. V was clipped by 1 base and J by 5 bases; unmatched bases: 4. The CDR3 length is 14 residues. CDR3 in amino acids: CASSQAQGMETQYF. In nucleotides, the CDR3 is TGCGCCAGCAGCCAAGCACAGGGGATGGAGACCCAGTACTTC.

The chain carries TRBV25-1 and TRBJ2-5; TRBD2 is a possible D gene (5 bases). Trimming stripped 1 base from V and 4 bases from J, with 13 bases between. In germline, CDR1 is MGHDK, CDR2 SYGVNS. The CDR3 runs to 15 residues. This CDR3 is CASSEFARRRETQYF. CDR3 DNA: TGTGCCAGCAGTGAATTTGCCAGGAGGAGAGAGACCCAGTACTTC.

The chain links TRBV3-1 to TRBJ2-3; no definite D call. The CDR3 spans 15 residues. Deletions cut 1 base from V and 6 bases from J, with 14 bases between. Looked up from germline, CDR1 is LGHDT and CDR2 is YNNKEL (reference sequence). The CDR3 DNA reads TGTGCCAGCAGCCAAGGTGTGGGCCTAGGGGATACGCAGTATTTT. As protein: CASSQGVGLGDTQYF.

This clonotype was seen a handful of times. The V gene is TRBV6-5, the J gene TRBJ2-5; D might be TRBD1 (6 bases). Between the trimmed V and J ends, which lost 5 bases and 3 bases, there was a span of 13 bases. The V gene's germline CDR1 is MNHEY and CDR2 SVGAGI. The CDR3 spans 14 residues. The CDR3 DNA reads TGTGCCAGCAGTGACCAAGCAGGGGAAGAGACCCAGTACTTC. Protein product: CASSDQAGEETQYF.

This chain's CDR3 is CASSQTGLWYNEQFF. CDR3 sequence (DNA): TGTGCCAGCAGCCAGACAGGGTTGTGGTACAATGAGCAGTTCTTC. The chain employs TRBV7-2 and TRBJ2-1; TRBD1 agrees at 7 bases. Germline V lookup: CDR1 SGHTA, CDR2 FQGNSA. This CDR3 comprises 15 residues. V gave up 5 bases and J gave up 4 bases; unmatched junction bases: 8.

The sample holds a few counts of this clonotype. The chain couples TRBV5-1 to TRBJ2-7, with TRBD2 as a possible D gene (6 bases). CDR1 SGHRS and CDR2 YFSETQ come from the germline V gene. Trimming stripped 3 bases from V and 3 bases from J, with 16 bases between. This CDR3 region has 15 residues. The CDR3 nucleotides read TGCGCCAGCAGCTCCCGACCGGGGGAAATCTACGAGCAGTACTTC. Encoded protein: CASSSRPGEIYEQYF.

The J gene is TRBJ2-2, the V gene TRBV25-1; 11 nucleotides align to TRBD2. The ends lost 0 bases at V and 1 base at J; junction bases unmatched: 7. Germline assignment: CDR1 MGHDK and CDR2 SYGVNS. This CDR3 is built from 19 residues. As DNA, the CDR3 is TGTGCCAGCAGTGAATATCCGATCACTAGCGGGAGGAACACCGGGGAGCTGTTTTTT. Its protein is CASSEYPITSGRNTGELFF.

This clonotype was observed a few times. The gene calls are TRBV7-2 and TRBJ2-5; D is possibly TRBD1 (6 bases). The J call may not be correct, given that the DNA end is closer to TRBJ2-7. In germline, CDR1 is SGHTA, CDR2 FQGNSA. The CDR3 covers 16 residues. The CDR3 coding sequence is TGTGCCAGCAGCTCCCTCCAGGGGCCATTTACCGGCGAGCAGTACTTC. It specifies CASSSLQGPFTGEQYF.

The chain is built from TRBV29-1 and TRBJ2-4; 10 positions agree with TRBD1. The CDR3 is made up of 12 amino acids. From germline, CDR1 is SQVTM and CDR2 ANQGSEA. J gave up 6 bases and V 5 bases, and 1 base lay outside the gene matches. The CDR3 DNA reads as TGCAGCGTTCGGACAGGGGGAAACATTCAGTACTTC. It is translated as CSVRTGGNIQYF. Full variable domain (outside the CDR3, taken from reference TRBV29-1 and TRBJ2-4): SAVISQKPSRDICQRGTSLTIQCQVDSQVTMMFWYRQQPGQSLTLIATANQGSEATYESGFVIDKFPISRPNLTFSTLTVSNMSPEDSSIYLCSVRTGGNIQYFGAGTRLSVL.

The chain carries TRBV12-3 or TRBV12-4 and TRBJ2-7; TRBD2 matches at 9 bases. The CDR3 is 15 residues long. V dropped 1 base and J dropped 1; count of bases not matched to a gene: 2. The CDR3 protein is CASSLGLAESYEQYF. The CDR3 DNA sequence: TGTGCCAGCAGTTTAGGACTAGCGGAATCCTACGAGCAGTACTTC.

A remark on this clonotype: Mismatch with germline at one junction end may stem from a read error. The gene calls are TRBV6-5 and TRBJ1-6; maybe TRBD1 (6 bases). CDR3 length equals 14 residues. Germline lookup yields CDR1 MNHEY and CDR2 SVGAGI. This CDR3 is CAGSYLDSNSPLHF. The CDR3 nucleotides read TGTGCCGGCAGTTACTTGGACAGTAATTCACCCCTCCACTTT.

This rearrangement joins TRBV9 to TRBJ2-5; maybe TRBD1 (5 bases). TRBJ2-7 matches the DNA end more closely, so the J call is doubtful. This CDR3 contains 13 residues. CDR1 SGDLS and CDR2 YYNGEE come from the germline V gene. Here the CDR3 reads CASSVATQGEQYF. The CDR3 DNA follows: TGTGCCAGCAGCGTAGCTACGCAGGGCGAGCAGTACTTC.